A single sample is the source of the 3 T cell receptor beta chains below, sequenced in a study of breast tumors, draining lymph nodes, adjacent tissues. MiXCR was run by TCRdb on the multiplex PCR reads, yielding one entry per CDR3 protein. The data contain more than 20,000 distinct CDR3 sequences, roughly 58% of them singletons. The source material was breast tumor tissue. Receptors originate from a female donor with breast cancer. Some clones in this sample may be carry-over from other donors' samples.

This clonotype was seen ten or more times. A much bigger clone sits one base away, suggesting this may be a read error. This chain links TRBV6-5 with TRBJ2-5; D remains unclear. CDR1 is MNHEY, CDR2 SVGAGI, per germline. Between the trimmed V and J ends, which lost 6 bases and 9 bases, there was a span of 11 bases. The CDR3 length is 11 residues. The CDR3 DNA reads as TGTGCCAGCAGCCACGGGTTAGCCCAGTACTTC. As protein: CASSHGLAQYF.

CDR3 nucleotide sequence: TGTGCCAGCAGCACGGGACTGCTTGGCCCCTACAATGAGCAGTTCTTC. It translates to CASSTGLLGPYNEQFF. V gene TRBV7-2 combines with J gene TRBJ2-1; D perhaps matches TRBD2 (6 bases). This CDR3 comprises 16 residues. Germline-derived CDR1 and CDR2 are SGHTA and FQGNSA. The V and J ends lost 5 bases and 2 bases respectively, with 16 bases between them.

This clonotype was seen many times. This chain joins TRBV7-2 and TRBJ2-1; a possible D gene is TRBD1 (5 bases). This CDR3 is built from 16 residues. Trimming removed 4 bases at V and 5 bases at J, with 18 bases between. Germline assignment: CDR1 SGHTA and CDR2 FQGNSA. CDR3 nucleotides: TGTGCCAGCAGCTCCCAAAAGAGAGACAGCCACAATGAGCAGTTCTTC. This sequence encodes CASSSQKRDSHNEQFF.